Reported below is one T cell receptor beta chain. TCRdb's copy holds only in-frame clones and misses some; the assay was immunoSEQ multiplex PCR. The sample records fewer than 200,000 clones, around 86% being singletons. These data are taken from a study of blood T cell repertoires in COVID-19. Germline CDR1 reads SNHLY; CDR2 reads FYNNEI. The CDR3 contains 15 residues. The ends lost 3 bases at V and 7 bases at J; junction bases unmatched: 9. The rearrangement uses TRBV2 and TRBJ1-3; 7 bases are a match to TRBD1. The clonotype comes from a man aged 50 to 60 with active or convalescent COVID-19. The sample taken for sequencing was peripheral blood. The CDR3: CASSDRQGGWNTIYF. CDR3 coding DNA: TGTGCCAGCAGTGATCGGCAGGGGGGATGGAACACCATATATTTT.